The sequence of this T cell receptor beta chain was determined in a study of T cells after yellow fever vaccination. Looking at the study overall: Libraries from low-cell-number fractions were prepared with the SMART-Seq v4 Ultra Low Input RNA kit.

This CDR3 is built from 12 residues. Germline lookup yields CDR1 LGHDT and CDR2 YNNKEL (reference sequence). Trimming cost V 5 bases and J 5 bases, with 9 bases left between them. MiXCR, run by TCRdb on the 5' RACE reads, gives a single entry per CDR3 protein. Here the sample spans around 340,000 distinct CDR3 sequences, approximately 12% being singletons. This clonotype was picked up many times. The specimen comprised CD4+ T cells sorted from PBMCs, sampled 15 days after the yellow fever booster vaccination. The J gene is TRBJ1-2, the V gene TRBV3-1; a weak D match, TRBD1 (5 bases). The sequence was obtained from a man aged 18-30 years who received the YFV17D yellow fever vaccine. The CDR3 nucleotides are TGTGCCAGCAGCTTGGCAGGGTATGGCTACACCTTC. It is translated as CASSLAGYGYTF.